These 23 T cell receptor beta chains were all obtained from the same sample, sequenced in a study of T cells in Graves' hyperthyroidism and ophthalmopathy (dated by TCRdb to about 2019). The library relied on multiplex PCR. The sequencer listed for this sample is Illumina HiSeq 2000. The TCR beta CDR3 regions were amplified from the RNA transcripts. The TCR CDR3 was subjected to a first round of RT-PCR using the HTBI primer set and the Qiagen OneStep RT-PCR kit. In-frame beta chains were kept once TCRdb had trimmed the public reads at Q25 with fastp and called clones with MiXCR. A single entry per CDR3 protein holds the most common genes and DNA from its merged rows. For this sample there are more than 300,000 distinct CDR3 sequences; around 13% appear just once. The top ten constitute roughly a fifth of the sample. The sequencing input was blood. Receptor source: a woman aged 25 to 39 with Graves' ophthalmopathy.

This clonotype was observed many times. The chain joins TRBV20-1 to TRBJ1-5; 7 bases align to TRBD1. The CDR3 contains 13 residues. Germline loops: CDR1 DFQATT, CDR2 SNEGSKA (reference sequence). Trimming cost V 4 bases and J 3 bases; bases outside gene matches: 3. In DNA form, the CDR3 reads TGCAGTGCTAACCAGGGGGTCAATCAGCCCCAGCATTTT. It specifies CSANQGVNQPQHF.

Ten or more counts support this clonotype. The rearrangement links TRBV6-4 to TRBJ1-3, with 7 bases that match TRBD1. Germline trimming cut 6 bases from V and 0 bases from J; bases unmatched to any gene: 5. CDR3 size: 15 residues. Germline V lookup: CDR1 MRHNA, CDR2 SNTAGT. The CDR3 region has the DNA TGTGCCAGCAGGGACAGGAGGGCCTCTGGAAACACCATATATTTT. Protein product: CASRDRRASGNTIYF.

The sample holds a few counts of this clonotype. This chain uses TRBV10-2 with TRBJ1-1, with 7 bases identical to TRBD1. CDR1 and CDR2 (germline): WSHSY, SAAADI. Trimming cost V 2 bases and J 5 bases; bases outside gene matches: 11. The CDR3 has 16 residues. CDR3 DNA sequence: TGCGCCAGCAGTGAGAAAATTGGGAGGGGGCTTACTGAAGCTTTCTTT. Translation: CASSEKIGRGLTEAFF.

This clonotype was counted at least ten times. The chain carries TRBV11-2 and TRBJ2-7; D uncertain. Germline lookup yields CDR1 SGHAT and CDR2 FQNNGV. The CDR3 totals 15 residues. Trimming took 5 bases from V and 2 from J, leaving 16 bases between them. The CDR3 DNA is TGTGCCAGCAGCAGTGACGGAACGCACCCCTACGAGCAGTACTTC. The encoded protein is CASSSDGTHPYEQYF.

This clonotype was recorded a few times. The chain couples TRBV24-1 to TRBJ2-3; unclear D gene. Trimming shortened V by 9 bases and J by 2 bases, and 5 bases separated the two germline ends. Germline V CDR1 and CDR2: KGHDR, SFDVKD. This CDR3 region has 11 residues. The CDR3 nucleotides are TGTGCCACCCACGACACAGATACGCAGTATTTT. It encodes CATHDTDTQYF.

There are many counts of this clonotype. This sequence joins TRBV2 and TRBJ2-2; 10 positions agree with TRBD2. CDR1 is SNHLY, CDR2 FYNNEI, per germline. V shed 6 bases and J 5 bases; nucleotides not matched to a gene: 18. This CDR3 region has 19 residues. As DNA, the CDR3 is TGTGCCAGCAGCGCACGTAGGGGACCATTAGCGGGAGGAACCGGGGAGCTGTTTTTT. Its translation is CASSARRGPLAGGTGELFF.

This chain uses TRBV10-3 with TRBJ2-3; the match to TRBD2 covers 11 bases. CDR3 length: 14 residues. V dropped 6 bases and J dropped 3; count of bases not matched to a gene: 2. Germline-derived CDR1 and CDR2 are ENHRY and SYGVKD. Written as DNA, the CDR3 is TGTGCCATCAGGGGGACTAGCGGAACAGATACGCAGTATTTT. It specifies CAIRGTSGTDTQYF.

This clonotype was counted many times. The CDR3 nucleotides read TGTGCCAGCAGAGACAGGGGTTTCGACGAGCAGTACTTC. This sequence encodes CASRDRGFDEQYF. The V and J genes are TRBV6-1 and TRBJ2-7; 8 nucleotides match TRBD1. Trimming cost V 6 bases and J 5 bases; bases outside gene matches: 6. The CDR3 loop spans 13 amino acids. CDR1 MNHNS and CDR2 SASEGT come from the germline V gene.

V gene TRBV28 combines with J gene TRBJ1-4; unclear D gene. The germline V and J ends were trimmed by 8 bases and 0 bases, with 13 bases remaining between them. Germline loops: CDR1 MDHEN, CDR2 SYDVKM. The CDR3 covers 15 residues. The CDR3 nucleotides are TGTGCCAGCTGCCGGCCAAGTCCAACTAATGAAAAACTGTTTTTT. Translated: CASCRPSPTNEKLFF.

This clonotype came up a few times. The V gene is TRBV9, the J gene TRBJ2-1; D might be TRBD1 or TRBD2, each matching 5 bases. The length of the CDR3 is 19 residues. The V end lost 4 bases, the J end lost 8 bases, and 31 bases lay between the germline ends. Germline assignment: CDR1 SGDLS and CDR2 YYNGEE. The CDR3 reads CASSLEPGPILVRHDEQFF. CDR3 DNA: TGTGCCAGCAGCCTCGAGCCGGGACCAATCCTTGTTAGGCATGATGAGCAGTTCTTC. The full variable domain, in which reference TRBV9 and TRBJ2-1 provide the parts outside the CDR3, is DSGVTQTPKHLITATGQRVTLRCSPRSGDLSVYWYQQSLDQGLQFLIQYYNGEERAKGNILERFSAQQFPDLHSELNLSSLELGDSALYFCASSLEPGPILVRHDEQFFGPGTRLTVL.

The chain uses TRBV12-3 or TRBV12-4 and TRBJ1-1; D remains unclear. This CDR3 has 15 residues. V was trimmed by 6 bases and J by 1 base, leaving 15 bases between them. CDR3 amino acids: CASSSRPPENTEAFF. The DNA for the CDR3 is TGTGCCAGCAGCTCCCGGCCCCCGGAGAACACTGAAGCTTTCTTT.

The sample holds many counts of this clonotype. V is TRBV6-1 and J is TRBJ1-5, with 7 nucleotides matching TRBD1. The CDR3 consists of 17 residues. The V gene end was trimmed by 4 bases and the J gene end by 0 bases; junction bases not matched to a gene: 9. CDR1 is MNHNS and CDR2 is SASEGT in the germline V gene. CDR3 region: CASSGGTDENSNQPQHF. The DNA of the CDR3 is TGTGCCAGCAGTGGAGGGACAGACGAAAATAGCAATCAGCCCCAGCATTTT.

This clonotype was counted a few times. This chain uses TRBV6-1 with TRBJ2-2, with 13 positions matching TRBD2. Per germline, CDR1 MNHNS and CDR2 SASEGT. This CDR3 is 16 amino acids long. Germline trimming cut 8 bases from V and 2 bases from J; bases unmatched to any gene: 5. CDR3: CASRLAGGPNTGELFF. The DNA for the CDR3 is TGTGCCAGCCGACTAGCGGGGGGACCCAACACCGGGGAGCTGTTTTTT.

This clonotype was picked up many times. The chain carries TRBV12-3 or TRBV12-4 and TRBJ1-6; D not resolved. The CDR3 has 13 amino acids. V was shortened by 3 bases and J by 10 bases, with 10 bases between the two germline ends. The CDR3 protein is CASSFSEGSPLHF. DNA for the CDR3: TGTGCCAGCAGTTTTTCGGAGGGCTCACCCCTCCACTTT.

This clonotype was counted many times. The CDR3 loop reads CASSLPGRLAYEQYF. CDR3 DNA: TGTGCCAGCAGCCTGCCGGGACGGCTTGCCTACGAGCAGTACTTC. V usage is TRBV11-2 and J usage is TRBJ2-7; either TRBD1 or TRBD2 may fit D (5 bases each). V was cut by 5 bases and J by 2 bases, with 16 bases left in between. The germline V gene has CDR1 SGHAT and CDR2 FQNNGV. CDR3 length: 15 residues.

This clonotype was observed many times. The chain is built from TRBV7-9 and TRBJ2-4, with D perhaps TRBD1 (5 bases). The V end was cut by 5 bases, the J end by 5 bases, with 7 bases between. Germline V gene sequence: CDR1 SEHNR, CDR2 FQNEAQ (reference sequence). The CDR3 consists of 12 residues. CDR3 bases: TGTGCCAGCAGCGCGACAGAAAACATTCAGTACTTC. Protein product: CASSATENIQYF.

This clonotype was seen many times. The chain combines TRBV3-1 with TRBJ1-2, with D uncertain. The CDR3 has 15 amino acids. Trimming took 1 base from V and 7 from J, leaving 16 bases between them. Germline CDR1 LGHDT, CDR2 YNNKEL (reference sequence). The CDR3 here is CASSQAGAPVGGYTF. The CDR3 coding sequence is TGTGCCAGCAGCCAAGCGGGAGCGCCCGTCGGTGGCTACACCTTC.

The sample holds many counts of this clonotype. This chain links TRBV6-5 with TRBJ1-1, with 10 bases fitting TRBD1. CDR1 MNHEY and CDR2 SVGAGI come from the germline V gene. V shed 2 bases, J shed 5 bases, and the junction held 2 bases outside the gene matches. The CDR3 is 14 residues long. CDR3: CASSYTDRGTEAFF. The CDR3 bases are TGTGCCAGCAGTTACACGGACAGGGGGACTGAAGCTTTCTTT.

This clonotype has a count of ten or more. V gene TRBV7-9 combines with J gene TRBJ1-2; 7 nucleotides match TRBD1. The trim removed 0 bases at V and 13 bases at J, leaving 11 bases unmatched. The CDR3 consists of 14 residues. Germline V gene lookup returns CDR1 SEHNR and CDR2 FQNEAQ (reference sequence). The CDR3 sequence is CASSLAGEQGVGTF. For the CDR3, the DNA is TGTGCCAGCAGCTTAGCGGGAGAGCAGGGGGTTGGCACCTTC.

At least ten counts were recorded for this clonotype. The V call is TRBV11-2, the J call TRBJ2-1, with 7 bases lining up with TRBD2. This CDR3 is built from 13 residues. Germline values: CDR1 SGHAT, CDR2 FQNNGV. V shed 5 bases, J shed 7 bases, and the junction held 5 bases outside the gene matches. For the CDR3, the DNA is TGTGCCAGCAGCCGACTAGCACGGAATGAGCAGTTCTTC. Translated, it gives CASSRLARNEQFF.

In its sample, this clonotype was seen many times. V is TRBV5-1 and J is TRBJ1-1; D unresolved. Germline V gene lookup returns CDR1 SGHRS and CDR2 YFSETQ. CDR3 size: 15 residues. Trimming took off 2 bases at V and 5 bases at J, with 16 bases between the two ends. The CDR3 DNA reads TGCGCCAGCAGCTTATTGGGCCCATGGAGGACTGAAGCTTTCTTT. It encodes CASSLLGPWRTEAFF.

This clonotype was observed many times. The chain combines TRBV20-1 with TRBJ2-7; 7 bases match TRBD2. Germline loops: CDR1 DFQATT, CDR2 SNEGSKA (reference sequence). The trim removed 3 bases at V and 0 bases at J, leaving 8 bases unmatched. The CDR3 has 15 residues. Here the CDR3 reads CSASIGGGSSYEQYF. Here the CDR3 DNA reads TGCAGTGCTAGTATTGGCGGGGGAAGCTCCTACGAGCAGTACTTC.

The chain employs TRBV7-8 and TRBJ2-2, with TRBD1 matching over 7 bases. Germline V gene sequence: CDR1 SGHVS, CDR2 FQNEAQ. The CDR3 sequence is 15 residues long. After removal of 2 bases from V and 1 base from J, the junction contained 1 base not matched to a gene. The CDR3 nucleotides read TGTGCCAGCAGCTTATGGGACAGGAACACCGGGGAGCTGTTTTTT. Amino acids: CASSLWDRNTGELFF.